Sequencing of this T cell receptor (beta chain) was carried out in a study of metastatic and nonmetastatic thyroid tumors. Study-level information: Comparative analysis of repertoires was undertaken across blood and tumor or nodule tissue obtained from malignant and benign thyroid patients.

TCRdb re-processed the PCR reads through MiXCR. Among some 6,900 clones listed, 25% to 30% were seen once. This clone has only one observation. Until they underwent thyroid surgery, no patient had received any treatment. Germline V gene data show CDR1 as GTSNPN and CDR2 as SVGIG (reference sequence). V was pared by 0 bases and J by 4 bases, with 13 bases between. The CDR3 runs to 15 residues. The TCR comes from a female donor with papillary thyroid cancer or a benign thyroid nodule (not recorded which). Some clones in this sample may be carry-over from other donors' samples. V usage is TRBV30 and J usage is TRBJ1-5; D is uncertain. The sample taken for sequencing was adjacent normal tissue. The CDR3 protein is CAWSVHLSSNQPQHF. The CDR3 region has the DNA TGTGCCTGGAGTGTTCACCTCTCTTCAAATCAGCCCCAGCATTTT. The full variable domain, rest sourced from reference TRBV30 and TRBJ1-5, is SQTIHQWPATLVQPVGSPLSLECTVEGTSNPNLYWYRQAAGRGLQLLFYSVGIGQISSEVPQNLSASRPQDRQFILSSKKLLLSDSGFYLCAWSVHLSSNQPQHFGDGTRLSIL.